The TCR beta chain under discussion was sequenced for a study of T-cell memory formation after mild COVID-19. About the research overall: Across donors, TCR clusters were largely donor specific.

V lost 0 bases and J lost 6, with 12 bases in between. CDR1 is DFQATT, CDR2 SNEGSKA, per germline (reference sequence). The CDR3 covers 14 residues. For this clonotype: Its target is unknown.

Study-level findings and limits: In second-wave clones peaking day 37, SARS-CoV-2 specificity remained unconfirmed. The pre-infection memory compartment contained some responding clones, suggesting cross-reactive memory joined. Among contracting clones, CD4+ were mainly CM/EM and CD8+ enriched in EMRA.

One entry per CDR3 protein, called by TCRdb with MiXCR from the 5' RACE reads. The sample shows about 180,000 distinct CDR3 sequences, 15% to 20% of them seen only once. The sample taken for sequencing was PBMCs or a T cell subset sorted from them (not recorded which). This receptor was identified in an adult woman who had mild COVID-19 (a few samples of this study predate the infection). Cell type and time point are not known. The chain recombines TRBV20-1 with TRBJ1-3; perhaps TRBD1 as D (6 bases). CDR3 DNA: TGCAGTGCTAGAGAAGGAGGGGGGCCAAACACCATATATTTT. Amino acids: CSAREGGGPNTIYF.